The 8 T cell receptor beta chains reported below all come from one sample, sequenced in a study of T-cell reconstitution after alpha-beta-depleted transplantation in children. The authors prepared the TCRbeta library with unique molecular identifiers. TCRdb re-called the PCR reads with MiXCR, one entry per CDR3 protein. The sample includes about 420,000 distinct CDR3 sequences, under 20% seen only once; the top ten take over 25%. Sequencing used PBMCs, mostly from graft donor cells, obtained 360 days after TCRalphabeta/CD19-depleted stem cell transplant. These TCRs come from a boy younger than two who had a stem cell transplant for Wiskott-Aldrich syndrome, so the T cells may come from the graft donor.

This chain joins TRBV10-3 and TRBJ1-2; D is unclear. Trimming took 7 bases from V and 4 from J, leaving 10 bases between them. The CDR3 has 12 residues. Germline CDR1 is ENHRY and CDR2 is SYGVKD. CDR3 protein: CAITDGPYGYTF. The CDR3 nucleotides are TGTGCCATCACCGACGGGCCCTATGGCTACACCTTC.

V usage is TRBV6-5 and J usage is TRBJ1-2; a possible D gene is TRBD1 (5 bases). This CDR3 is 15 amino acids long. V was shortened by 3 bases and J by 0 bases, with 11 bases between the two germline ends. Germline CDR1 MNHEY, CDR2 SVGAGI. The CDR3 DNA sequence: TGTGCCAGCAGTTATAGAGGGGTAGCTAACTATGGCTACACCTTC. This encodes CASSYRGVANYGYTF.

This clonotype was seen once. V and J are TRBV2 and TRBJ1-5; 8 bases are a match to TRBD1. The CDR3 loop spans 14 amino acids. The germline V gene encodes CDR1 SNHLY and CDR2 FYNNEI. J gave up 5 bases and V 5 bases, and 5 bases lay outside the gene matches. The CDR3 loop is CASSRDRSYQPQHF. As DNA, the CDR3 is TGTGCCAGCAGTCGGGACAGGTCGTATCAGCCCCAGCATTTT.

This clonotype has a handful of counts. This chain connects TRBV12-3 or TRBV12-4 to TRBJ2-3; perhaps TRBD2 as D (5 bases). V was pared by 1 base and J by 1 base, with 12 bases between. The CDR3 consists of 16 residues. The CDR3 DNA reads as TGTGCCAGCAGTTTAGGCCTTAGCGAGGGCACAGATACGCAGTATTTT. Encoded protein: CASSLGLSEGTDTQYF.

CDR3 nucleotides: TGTGCCAGCAGCAAAGAATCTGTTTTCCGCTATGGCTACACCTTC. Amino acid sequence: CASSKESVFRYGYTF. The rearrangement uses TRBV21-1 and TRBJ1-2. TRBV21-1 constitutes a pseudogene. The CDR3 covers 15 residues.

In this sample, this clonotype turned up a few times. CDR3 in DNA: TGTGCCAGCAGCAAAGGTCGTGTCAGAGACTACGAGCAGTACTTC. Translating it yields CASSKGRVRDYEQYF. The chain is built from TRBV21-1 and TRBJ2-7. TRBV21-1 is tagged as a pseudogene. The CDR3 loop spans 15 amino acids.

This chain connects TRBV29-1 to TRBJ2-3; D not certain. There are 11 residues in the CDR3. CDR1 and CDR2 from the germline V gene are SQVTM and ANQGSEA. V lost 3 bases to trimming and J lost 10 bases, with 11 bases between them. Here the CDR3 reads CSVDHPLAQYF. The DNA of the CDR3 is TGCAGCGTTGATCACCCGTTGGCGCAGTATTTT.

J is TRBJ1-2 and V is TRBV19; 9 bases agree with TRBD1. This CDR3 is built from 15 residues. Germline CDR1 reads LNHDA; CDR2 reads SQIVND (reference sequence). V gave up 5 bases and J gave up 7 bases; unmatched junction bases: 11. The CDR3 DNA reads as TGTGCCAGTAGTTCCCGGGACAGGGACTATGGTGGCTACACCTTC. It is translated as CASSSRDRDYGGYTF. Filled out from reference TRBV19 and TRBJ1-2, the complete variable domain reads DGGITQSPKYLFRKEGQNVTLSCEQNLNHDAMYWYRQDPGQGLRLIYYSQIVNDFQKGDIAEGYSVSREKKESFPLTVTSAQKNPTAFYLCASSSRDRDYGGYTFGSGTRLTVV.